This T cell receptor beta chain emerged from a study of blood T cell repertoires in COVID-19. In the study overall: The study drew acute and convalescent COVID-19 samples from the United States, Italy and Spain. PBMCs, B-cell-depleted T cells, or T cells were the source of the cDNA or gDNA that made up the material.

Living in 25 or so US areas, the participants were between roughly 18 and 95 years of age. V lost 3 bases and J lost 6; bases outside the gene matches: 5. The CDR3 consists of 14 residues. CDR1 is KGHSH, CDR2 LQKENI, per germline. As originally analysed: Researchers report that nucleated cell counts were estimated from reference gene primer amplification. The assay was immunoSEQ multiplex PCR, and TCRdb's table has in-frame clones only and misses some. V, J and clone size are taken as reported in that table, and D and trimming were inferred from the DNA itself. Here the sample spans around 160,000 clones, more than 75% being singletons.

The chain links TRBV18 to TRBJ2-1, with 7 positions matching TRBD1. The TCR originated in a young woman with acute COVID-19. The sequenced sample was PBMCs or T cells enriched from blood (not recorded which). CDR3 loop: CASSPIDRANEQFF. In nucleotides, the CDR3 is TGTGCCAGCTCACCTATAGACAGGGCCAATGAGCAGTTCTTC.